One and the same sample provided the 5 T cell receptor beta chains below, sequenced in a study of shared clonotypes between healthy human individuals. Sequenced by immunoSEQ multiplex PCR; TCRdb stores in-frame clones only, minus some. The sample records a few hundred thousand clones, almost 97% being singletons. Sequenced input: naive CD4+ T cells sorted from blood. Subset given: CD45RA+ positively selected. The receptors come from a woman between 25 and 40 years old in good health.

The chain recombines TRBV7-9 with TRBJ2-7; D perhaps matches TRBD1 (5 bases). Germline V gene lookup returns CDR1 SEHNR and CDR2 FQNEAQ (reference sequence). The CDR3 covers 15 residues. With 3 bases removed from V and 2 bases from J, the gap between germline ends came to 14 bases. This CDR3 is CASSFNPTEPYEQYF. DNA for the CDR3: TGTGCCAGCAGCTTCAACCCGACAGAACCCTACGAGCAGTACTTC.

The chain employs TRBV19 and TRBJ2-2, with 11 bases lining up with TRBD1. Germline assignment: CDR1 LNHDA and CDR2 SQIVND (reference sequence). CDR3 length: 16 residues. J was trimmed by 5 bases and V by 4 bases; bases with no gene match: 6. The DNA of the CDR3 is TGTGCCAGTAGTACCTCCGGGACAGGGGGGACCGGGGAGCTGTTTTTT. Protein product: CASSTSGTGGTGELFF.

Notes on this clone: Within the sample, other DNA sequences also encode this same CDR3. This chain uses TRBV5-1 with TRBJ1-5; 9 nucleotides match TRBD1. J was trimmed by 4 bases and V by 4 bases; bases with no gene match: 6. Germline V CDR1 and CDR2: SGHRS, YFSETQ. The CDR3 totals 15 residues. The CDR3 DNA reads TGCGCCAGCAGCCTGGGGACAGGGTTAAATCAGCCCCAGCATTTT. Translated, it gives CASSLGTGLNQPQHF.

This clone was detected only once. The V call is TRBV16, the J call TRBJ2-1; D uncertain. Germline assignment: CDR1 KGHSY and CDR2 FQNENV. Trimming removed 4 bases at V and 5 bases at J, with 6 bases between. The CDR3 loop spans 12 amino acids. CDR3: CASSLYHNEQFF. The CDR3 DNA reads as TGTGCCAGCAGCCTGTATCACAATGAGCAGTTCTTC.

The chain recombines TRBV6-6 with TRBJ1-3; maybe TRBD1 (5 bases). The V gene lost 5 bases and the J gene lost 4 bases, with 18 bases spanning the gap. CDR1 and CDR2 from the germline V gene are MNHNY and SVGAGI (reference sequence). CDR3 length: 16 amino acids. The CDR3, as DNA: TGTGCCAGCAGTCCCGTTCGGGACGGAGACGGAAACACCATATATTTT. As protein: CASSPVRDGDGNTIYF.